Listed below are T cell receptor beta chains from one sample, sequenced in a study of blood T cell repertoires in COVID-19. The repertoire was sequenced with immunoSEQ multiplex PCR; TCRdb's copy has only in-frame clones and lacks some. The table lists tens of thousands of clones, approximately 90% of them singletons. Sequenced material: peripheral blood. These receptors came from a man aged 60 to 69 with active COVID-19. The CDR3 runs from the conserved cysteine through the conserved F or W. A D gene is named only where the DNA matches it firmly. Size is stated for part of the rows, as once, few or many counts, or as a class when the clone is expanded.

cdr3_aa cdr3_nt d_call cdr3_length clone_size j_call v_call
CASTTGLAGTDTQYF TGTGCCAGCACCACGGGACTAGCGGGAACAGATACGCAGTATTTT TRBD2 15 . TRBJ2-3 TRBV5-4
CASTGRDNSPLHF TGTGCCAGCACGGGCAGGGATAATTCACCCCTCCACTTT . 13 . TRBJ1-6 TRBV6-5
CAISEPPDRVGNNEQFF TGTGCCATCAGTGAGCCCCCCGACAGGGTTGGTAACAATGAGCAGTTCTTC TRBD1 17 . TRBJ2-1 TRBV10-3
CASSTGLQETQYF TGTGCCAGCAGTACGGGATTACAAGAGACCCAGTACTTC . 13 . TRBJ2-5 TRBV12-3/TRBV12-4
CASSLSDSSEQFF TGTGCCAGCAGCCTTAGTGACTCGAGTGAGCAGTTCTTC . 13 . TRBJ2-1 TRBV7-9
CASSPLTRGGTYEQYF TGTGCCAGCTCACCACTCACTAGGGGGGGAACCTACGAGCAGTACTTC . 16 few TRBJ2-7 TRBV18
CASSGGQTNTGELFF TGCGCCAGCAGCGGCGGACAGACGAACACCGGGGAGCTGTTTTTT . 15 . TRBJ2-2 TRBV4-1
CASTQGGARRGYTF TGTGCCAGCACCCAAGGGGGGGCACGGAGGGGCTACACCTTC . 14 . TRBJ1-2 TRBV11-2
CASSRTGDQPQHF TGTGCCAGCAGCCGGACAGGGGATCAGCCCCAGCATTTT TRBD1 13 . TRBJ1-5 TRBV5-6
CASSNGQGGDGYTF TGTGCCAGCAGCAACGGACAGGGAGGCGATGGCTACACCTTC . 14 . TRBJ1-2 TRBV21-1
CASSPHARGADTQYF TGTGCCAGCTCACCACATGCCAGGGGTGCAGATACGCAGTATTTT . 15 . TRBJ2-3 TRBV18
CASSLEEGEMMNTEAFF TGTGCCAGCAGCTTAGAAGAGGGAGAGATGATGAACACTGAAGCTTTCTTT . 17 . TRBJ1-1 TRBV11-2
CASSQDLGGGRTDTQYF TGTGCCAGCAGCCAAGATCTCGGGGGGGGCCGCACAGATACGCAGTATTTT TRBD2 17 . TRBJ2-3 TRBV3-1/TRBV3-2
CASSLTGGLGYTF TGTGCCAGCAGCCTTACAGGGGGCTTAGGCTACACCTTC TRBD1 13 . TRBJ1-2 TRBV5-6
CASSLDREEGYTF TGTGCCAGCAGTCTAGACAGGGAGGAAGGCTACACCTTC TRBD1 13 . TRBJ1-2 TRBV28
CASSPDRDTYNSPLHF TGTGCCAGCAGTCCCGACAGGGACACGTATAATTCACCCCTCCACTTT TRBD1 16 . TRBJ1-6 TRBV28
CASSPGDRGSGELFF TGCGCCAGCAGCCCCGGGGACAGGGGATCCGGGGAGCTGTTTTTT TRBD1 15 . TRBJ2-2 TRBV5-1
CASSPGGTSSYEQYF TGCGCCAGCAGCCCCGGGGGGACCAGCTCCTACGAGCAGTACTTC TRBD2 15 . TRBJ2-7 TRBV5-1
CASSQRGPTDTQYF TGTGCCAGCAGCCAGCGGGGGCCGACAGATACGCAGTATTTT TRBD2 14 once TRBJ2-3 TRBV2
CASSLRGPSSGNTIYF TGTGCCAGCAGCCTCCGAGGGCCCAGCTCTGGAAACACCATATATTTT . 16 . TRBJ1-3 TRBV3-1/TRBV3-2
CASTSEGGTQYF TGTGCCAGCACCTCTGAGGGAGGGACCCAGTACTTC . 12 . TRBJ2-5 TRBV12-3/TRBV12-4
CASSSPGAGNSPLHF TGTGCCAGCAGTTCGCCTGGGGCTGGTAATTCACCCCTCCACTTT . 15 . TRBJ1-6 TRBV28
CASRLAGSLSGANVLTF TGCGCCAGTCGTCTGGCGGGATCCCTCTCTGGGGCCAACGTCCTGACTTTC . 17 . TRBJ2-6 TRBV5-1
CASSPPGTGRTGELFF TGTGCCAGCTCACCACCCGGGACAGGTCGTACCGGGGAGCTGTTTTTT TRBD1 16 . TRBJ2-2 TRBV18
CASSVVRGEQFF TGTGCCAGCAGCGTAGTCAGGGGAGAGCAGTTCTTC . 12 . TRBJ2-1 TRBV9
CASSSKRLAGGHYNEQFF TGTGCCAGCAGCTCCAAGCGACTAGCGGGGGGACACTACAATGAGCAGTTCTTC TRBD2 18 . TRBJ2-1 TRBV3-1/TRBV3-2
CASSPFGPSNTEAFF TGTGCCAGCTCACCCTTTGGCCCCTCGAACACTGAAGCTTTCTTT . 15 . TRBJ1-1 TRBV18
CASSQTSGGSNEQFF TGTGCCAGCAGCCAGACTAGCGGGGGCTCCAATGAGCAGTTCTTC TRBD2 15 . TRBJ2-1 TRBV6-2/TRBV6-3
CARSLWVPGETQYF TGTGCCAGAAGCCTCTGGGTTCCAGGGGAGACCCAGTACTTC . 14 . TRBJ2-5 TRBV5-3
CASSWTSGAQETQYF TGTGCCAGCAGTTGGACTAGCGGAGCCCAAGAGACCCAGTACTTC TRBD2 15 . TRBJ2-5 TRBV6-4
CASSVRDLSTDTQYF TGTGCCAGCAGCGTAAGGGACTTAAGCACAGATACGCAGTATTTT . 15 . TRBJ2-3 TRBV9
CASSIGTGGYYEQYF TGTGCCAGTAGTATCGGGACAGGGGGTTACTACGAGCAGTACTTC TRBD1 15 . TRBJ2-7 TRBV19
CAWNRGVPYEQYF TGTGCCTGGAACCGGGGGGTTCCCTACGAGCAGTACTTC TRBD2 13 . TRBJ2-7 TRBV30
CASSYSSGGAHEQYF TGTGCCAGCAGTTACTCTAGCGGGGGGGCCCACGAGCAGTACTTC TRBD2 15 few TRBJ2-7 TRBV6-6
CASSYPLQAGYTF TGTGCCAGCAGTTACCCTCTCCAGGCAGGCTACACCTTC . 13 . TRBJ1-2 TRBV6-2/TRBV6-3
CATSVTGGKGNYGYTF TGTGCCACCAGTGTCACAGGGGGCAAGGGAAACTATGGCTACACCTTC TRBD1 16 once TRBJ1-2 TRBV24-1
CASSWGRTNTEAFF TGTGCCAGCAGTTGGGGCAGAACGAACACTGAAGCTTTCTTT . 14 . TRBJ1-1 TRBV6-5
CASSHTGGNTEAFF TGTGCCAGCAGCCATACAGGGGGGAACACTGAAGCTTTCTTT TRBD1 14 . TRBJ1-1 TRBV3-1/TRBV3-2
CASSGMSGVTGELFF TGTGCCAGCAGCGGGATGTCGGGGGTCACCGGGGAGCTGTTTTTT . 15 . TRBJ2-2 TRBV7-9
CASSPETAFDDGYTF TGTGCCAGCAGTCCTGAGACAGCCTTCGATGATGGCTACACCTTC . 15 . TRBJ1-2 TRBV27
CATSGRRGAGETQYF TGTGCCACCAGTGGGCGGCGGGGGGCGGGGGAGACCCAGTACTTC TRBD2 15 . TRBJ2-5 TRBV15
CASSPLRDSGNTIYF TGCGCCAGCAGCCCCCTCAGGGACTCTGGAAACACCATATATTTT . 15 . TRBJ1-3 TRBV4-1
CASSRRTGGYGYTF TGTGCCAGCAGCAGAAGGACAGGGGGCTATGGCTACACCTTC TRBD1 14 . TRBJ1-2 TRBV14
CASSPAVLNTIYF TGTGCCAGCTCACCTGCAGTTCTTAACACCATATATTTT . 13 . TRBJ1-3 TRBV18
CASSLGGAGANVLTF TGTGCCAGCAGCTTAGGAGGCGCGGGGGCCAACGTCCTGACTTTC . 15 . TRBJ2-6 TRBV7-6
CASSPWTGVGYTF TGTGCCAGCAGCCCATGGACAGGGGTTGGCTACACCTTC TRBD1 13 . TRBJ1-2 TRBV12-3/TRBV12-4
CASSLGITRGDTQYF TGTGCCAGTAGTCTCGGAATAACGCGGGGTGATACGCAGTATTTT . 15 . TRBJ2-3 TRBV19
CASSFSGTAPYEQYF TGCGCCAGCAGCTTTTCCGGGACAGCTCCGTACGAGCAGTACTTC TRBD1 15 . TRBJ2-7 TRBV5-1
CASSVDSFEKLFF TGTGCCAGCAGCGTAGACAGTTTTGAAAAACTGTTTTTT . 13 . TRBJ1-4 TRBV9